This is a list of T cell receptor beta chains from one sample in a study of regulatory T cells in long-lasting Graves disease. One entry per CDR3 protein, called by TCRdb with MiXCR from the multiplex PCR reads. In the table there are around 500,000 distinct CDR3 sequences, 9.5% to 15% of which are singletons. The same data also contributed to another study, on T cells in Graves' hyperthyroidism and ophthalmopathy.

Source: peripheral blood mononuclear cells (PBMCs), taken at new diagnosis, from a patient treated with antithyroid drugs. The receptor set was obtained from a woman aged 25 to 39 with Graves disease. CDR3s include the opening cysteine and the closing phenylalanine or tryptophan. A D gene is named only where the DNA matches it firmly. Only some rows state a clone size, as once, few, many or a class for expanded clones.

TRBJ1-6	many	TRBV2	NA	CASSDSYLLQILDRVDSPLHF
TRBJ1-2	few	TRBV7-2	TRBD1	CASSLRQGLGYGYTF
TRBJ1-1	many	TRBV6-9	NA	CASSYSWGGTEAFF
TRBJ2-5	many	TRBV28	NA	CASSLASGASQETQYF
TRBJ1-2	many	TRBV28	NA	CASNGVVGYTF
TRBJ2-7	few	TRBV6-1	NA	CASRAEPYSSYEQYF
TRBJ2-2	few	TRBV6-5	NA	CASSYLGGEGTGELFF
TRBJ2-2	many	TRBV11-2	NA	CASSPSGELFF
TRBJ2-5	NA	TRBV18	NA	CASSPPGRREVTQYF
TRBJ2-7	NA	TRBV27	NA	CASSLSRRHYEQYF
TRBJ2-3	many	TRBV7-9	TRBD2	CASSLATLREVTDTQYF
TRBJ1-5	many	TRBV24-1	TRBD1	CATSDLQGDQPQHF
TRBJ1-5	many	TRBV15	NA	CATGGRGGDQPQHF
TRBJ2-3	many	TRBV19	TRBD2	CASSTVWTSGSLTDTQYF
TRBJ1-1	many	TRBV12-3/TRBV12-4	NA	CASNGTPEQNEAFF